This T cell receptor (beta chain) was documented in a study of T cells in Graves' hyperthyroidism and ophthalmopathy. For the study at large: Blood was drawn when the patient was first diagnosed and still untreated.

Amplified regions were TCR beta CDR3 sequences from RNA transcripts. The study used the HTBI primer set for a first-round RT-PCR of the TCR CDR3. TCRdb re-analysed the multiplex PCR reads in MiXCR, keeping a single row per CDR3 protein. The sample has roughly 800,000 distinct CDR3 sequences, over 35% seen once; the top ten hold approximately 8.7%. This CDR3 contains 15 residues. CDR1 is SGDLS, CDR2 YYNGEE, per germline. Between the trimmed V and J ends, which lost 0 bases and 2 bases, there was a span of 11 bases. In the case of this clonotype: Its specificity is unknown.

Study conclusions and caveats: Patients with ophthalmopathy were separated from those with stable hyperthyroidism by a 13 V-J model. Ophthalmopathy got predicted by the model a median approximately 6.3 months before its onset.

This clonotype originated in a man between 18 and 35 years old with Graves' hyperthyroidism. The sample comprised blood. This sequence joins TRBV9 and TRBJ2-5; weak D call: TRBD1 (5 bases). The CDR3: CASSVGGRQQETQYF. Written as DNA, the CDR3 is TGTGCCAGCAGCGTAGGGGGCAGACAACAAGAGACCCAGTACTTC.